This T cell receptor (beta chain) derives from a study of patients and donors after allogeneic stem cell transplantation. This clonotype was counted only a few times. The CDR3 has 14 residues. Deletions cut 1 base from V and 6 bases from J, with 13 bases between. Germline V lookup: CDR1 SGHRS, CDR2 YFSETQ. In TCRdb, the RT-PCR reads were re-called with MiXCR into one record per CDR3 protein. The sample records roughly 140,000 distinct CDR3 sequences, approximately 40% being singletons. The clonotype originates from a human donor who was either an allogeneic HSCT recipient or a stem cell or donor lymphocyte infusion donor (not recorded which). It is not recorded whose cells these are; they may come from a transplant donor. Specimen: blood, either unsorted or a sorted T cell fraction (not recorded which). This chain uses TRBV5-1 with TRBJ1-1, with a possible D match to TRBD1 (6 bases). The CDR3 region is CASSLTHREPEAFF. The CDR3, as DNA: TGCGCCAGCAGCTTGACCCACAGGGAGCCTGAAGCTTTCTTT.